This T cell receptor beta chain was sequenced in a study of identical twins. Notes on the study in general: Part of the zero-insertion signal could reflect confounding by invariant MAIT and iNKT cells. Twins shared out-of-frame alpha sequences with excess low generation probability.

The V segment lost 5 bases and the J segment 7 bases; nucleotides outside the gene matches: 10. Germline V gene sequence: CDR1 KGHDR, CDR2 SFDVKD. The CDR3 has 16 amino acids. With regard to this clonotype: The antigen is unknown.

One entry per CDR3 protein, called by TCRdb with MiXCR from the 5' RACE reads. The sample includes 500,000 to 650,000 distinct CDR3 sequences, less than 9% seen only once; the top ten take around 1.6%. These data are also associated with another study on yellow fever vaccine responses in identical twins.

The receptor was derived from a woman younger than 35 in good health. The source material was PBMCs. The chain joins TRBV24-1 to TRBJ2-1, with 10 bases matching TRBD1. The CDR3 sequence is CATSARAGTGVNEQFF. As DNA, the CDR3 is TGTGCCACCAGTGCCCGCGCCGGGACAGGGGTAAATGAGCAGTTCTTC.